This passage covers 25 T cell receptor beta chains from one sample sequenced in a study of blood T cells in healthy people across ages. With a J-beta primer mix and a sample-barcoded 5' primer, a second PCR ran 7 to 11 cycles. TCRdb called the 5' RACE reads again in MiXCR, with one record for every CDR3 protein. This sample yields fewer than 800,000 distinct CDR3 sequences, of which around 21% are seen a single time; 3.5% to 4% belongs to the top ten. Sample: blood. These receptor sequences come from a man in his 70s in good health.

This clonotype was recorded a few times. The CDR3 bases are TGTGCCACCAGTGATTCCTCTGAAGCTTTCTTT. Translated: CATSDSSEAFF. The chain is built from TRBV24-1 and TRBJ1-1; D unclear. This CDR3 region has 11 residues. Germline assignment: CDR1 KGHDR and CDR2 SFDVKD. V shed 2 bases and J shed 6 bases, with 3 bases lying between them.

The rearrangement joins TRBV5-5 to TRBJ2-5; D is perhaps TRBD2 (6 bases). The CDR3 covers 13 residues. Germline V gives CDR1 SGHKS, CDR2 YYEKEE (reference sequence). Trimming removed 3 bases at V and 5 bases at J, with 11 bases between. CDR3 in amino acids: CASSYISGETQYF. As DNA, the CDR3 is TGTGCCAGCAGCTACATAAGCGGGGAGACCCAGTACTTC.

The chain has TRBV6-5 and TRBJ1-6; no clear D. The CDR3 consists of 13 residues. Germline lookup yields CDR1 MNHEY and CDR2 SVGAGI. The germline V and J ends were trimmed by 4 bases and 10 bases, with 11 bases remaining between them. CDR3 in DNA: TGTGCCAGCAGTTTCGGGGAGGGCTCACCCCTCCACTTT. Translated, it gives CASSFGEGSPLHF.

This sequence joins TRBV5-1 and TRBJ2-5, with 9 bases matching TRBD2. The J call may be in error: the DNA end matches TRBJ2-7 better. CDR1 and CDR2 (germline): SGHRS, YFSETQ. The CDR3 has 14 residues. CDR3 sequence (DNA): TGCGCCAGCAGCTTGCCTAGCGGGGCGAACGAGCAGTACTTC. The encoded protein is CASSLPSGANEQYF.

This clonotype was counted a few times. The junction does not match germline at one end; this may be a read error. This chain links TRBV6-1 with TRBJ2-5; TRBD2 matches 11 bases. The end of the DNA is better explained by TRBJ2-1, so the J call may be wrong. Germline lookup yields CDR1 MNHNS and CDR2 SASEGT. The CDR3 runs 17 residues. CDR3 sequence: CASSDQLLAGEYNEQFF. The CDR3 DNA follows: TGTGCCAGCAGTGACCAATTACTAGCGGGAGAGTACAACGAGCAGTTCTTC.

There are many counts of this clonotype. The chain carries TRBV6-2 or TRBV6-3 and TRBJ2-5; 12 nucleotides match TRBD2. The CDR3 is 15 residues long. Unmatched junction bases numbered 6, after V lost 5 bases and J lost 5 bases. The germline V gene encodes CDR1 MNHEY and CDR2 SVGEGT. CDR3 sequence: CASSTTSGRGETQYF. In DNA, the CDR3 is TGTGCCAGCAGTACGACTAGCGGGAGAGGGGAGACCCAGTACTTC.

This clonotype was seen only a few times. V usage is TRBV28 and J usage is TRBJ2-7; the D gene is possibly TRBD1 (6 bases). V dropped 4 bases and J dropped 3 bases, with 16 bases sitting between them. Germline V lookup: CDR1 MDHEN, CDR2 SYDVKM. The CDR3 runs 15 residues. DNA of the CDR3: TGTGCCAGCAGTTCACAAGGGGGTGGAATCTACGAGCAGTACTTC. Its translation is CASSSQGGGIYEQYF.

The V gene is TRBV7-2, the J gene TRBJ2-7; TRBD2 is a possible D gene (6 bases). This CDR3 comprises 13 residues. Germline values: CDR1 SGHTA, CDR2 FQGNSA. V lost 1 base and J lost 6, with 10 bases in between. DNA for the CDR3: TGTGCCAGCAGCTTAGAATTGGGGGGCGAGCAGTACTTC. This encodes CASSLELGGEQYF.

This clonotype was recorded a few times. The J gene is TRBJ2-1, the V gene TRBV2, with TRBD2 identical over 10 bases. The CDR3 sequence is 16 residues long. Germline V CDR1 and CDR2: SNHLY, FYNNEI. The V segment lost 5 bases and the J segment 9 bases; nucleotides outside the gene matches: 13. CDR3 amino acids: CASSILAGEIYGEQFF. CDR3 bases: TGTGCCAGCAGTATCCTAGCGGGAGAGATTTACGGTGAGCAGTTCTTC.

This CDR3 is CASSLKGLAGGPASYNEQFF. The DNA of the CDR3 is TGCGCCAGCAGCTTGAAAGGTCTAGCGGGAGGGCCAGCCTCATACAATGAGCAGTTCTTC. This chain joins TRBV5-1 and TRBJ2-1; the match to TRBD2 covers 12 bases. Germline V gene sequence: CDR1 SGHRS, CDR2 YFSETQ. This CDR3 spans 20 amino acids. The ends lost 1 base at V and 4 bases at J; junction bases unmatched: 15.

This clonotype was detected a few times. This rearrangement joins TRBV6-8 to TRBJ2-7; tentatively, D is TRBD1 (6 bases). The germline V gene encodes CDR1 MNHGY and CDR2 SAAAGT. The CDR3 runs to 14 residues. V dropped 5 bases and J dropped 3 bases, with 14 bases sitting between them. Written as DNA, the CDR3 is TGTGCCAGCAGTCTCAGGGGATTCGGCTACGAGCAGTACTTC. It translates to CASSLRGFGYEQYF.

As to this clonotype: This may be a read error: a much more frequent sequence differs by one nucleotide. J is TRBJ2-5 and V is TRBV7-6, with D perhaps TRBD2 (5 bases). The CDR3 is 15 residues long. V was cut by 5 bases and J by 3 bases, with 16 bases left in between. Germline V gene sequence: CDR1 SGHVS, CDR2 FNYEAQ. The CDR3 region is CASSQSERDKETQYF. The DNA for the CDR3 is TGTGCCAGCAGCCAGAGCGAGAGGGATAAAGAGACCCAGTACTTC.

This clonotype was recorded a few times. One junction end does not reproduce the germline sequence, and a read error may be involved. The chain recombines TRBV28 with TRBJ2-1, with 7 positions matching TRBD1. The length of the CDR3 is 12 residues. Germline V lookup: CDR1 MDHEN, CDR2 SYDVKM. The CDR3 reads CASSLRQGRASF. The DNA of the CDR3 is TGTGCCAGCAGTCTCCGACAGGGAAGGGCCTCCTTC. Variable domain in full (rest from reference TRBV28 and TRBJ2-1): DVKVTQSSRYLVKRTGEKVFLECVQDMDHENMFWYRQDPGLGLRLIYFSYDVKMKEKGDIPEGYSVSREKKERFSLILESASTNQTSMYLCASSLRQGRASFGPGTRLTVL.

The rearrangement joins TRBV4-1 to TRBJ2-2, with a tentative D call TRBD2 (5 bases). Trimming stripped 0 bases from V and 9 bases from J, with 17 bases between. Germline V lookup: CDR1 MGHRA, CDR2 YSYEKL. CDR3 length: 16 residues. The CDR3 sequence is CASSQDSGVQLWELFF. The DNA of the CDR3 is TGCGCCAGCAGCCAAGATTCCGGGGTCCAACTCTGGGAGCTGTTTTTT.

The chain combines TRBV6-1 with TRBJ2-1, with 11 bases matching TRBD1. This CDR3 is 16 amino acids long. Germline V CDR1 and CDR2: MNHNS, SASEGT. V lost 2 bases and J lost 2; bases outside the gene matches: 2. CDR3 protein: CASSERTGGAYNEQFF. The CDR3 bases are TGTGCCAGCAGTGAACGGACAGGGGGCGCCTACAATGAGCAGTTCTTC.

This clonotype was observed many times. CDR3 sequence (DNA): TGCGCCAGCAGCCAAGGAGACGGCGGGCCCAACAATGAGCAGTTCTTC. Its protein is CASSQGDGGPNNEQFF. The chain carries TRBV4-1 and TRBJ2-1; D might be TRBD2 (5 bases). The length of the CDR3 is 16 residues. Trimming took off 1 base at V and 5 bases at J, with 15 bases between the two ends. CDR1 and CDR2 (germline): MGHRA, YSYEKL.

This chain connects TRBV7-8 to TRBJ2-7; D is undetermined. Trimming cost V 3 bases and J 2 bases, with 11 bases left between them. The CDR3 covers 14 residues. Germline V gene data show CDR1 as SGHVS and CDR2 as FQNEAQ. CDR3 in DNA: TGTGCCAGCAGCTTCGTGGGCACCGCCTACGAGCAGTACTTC. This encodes CASSFVGTAYEQYF.

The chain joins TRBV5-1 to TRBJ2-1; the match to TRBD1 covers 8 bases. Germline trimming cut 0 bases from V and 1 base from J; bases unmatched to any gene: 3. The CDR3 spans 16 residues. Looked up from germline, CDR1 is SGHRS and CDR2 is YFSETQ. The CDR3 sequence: CASSLDGQGSYNEQFF. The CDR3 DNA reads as TGCGCCAGCAGCTTGGATGGACAGGGATCCTACAATGAGCAGTTCTTC.

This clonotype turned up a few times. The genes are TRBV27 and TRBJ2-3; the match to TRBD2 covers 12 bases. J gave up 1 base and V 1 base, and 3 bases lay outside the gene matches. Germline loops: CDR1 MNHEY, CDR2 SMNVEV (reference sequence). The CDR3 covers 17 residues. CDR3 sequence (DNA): TGTGCCAGCAGTTTATTGGGACTAGCGGGCCGCACAGATACGCAGTATTTT. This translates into CASSLLGLAGRTDTQYF.

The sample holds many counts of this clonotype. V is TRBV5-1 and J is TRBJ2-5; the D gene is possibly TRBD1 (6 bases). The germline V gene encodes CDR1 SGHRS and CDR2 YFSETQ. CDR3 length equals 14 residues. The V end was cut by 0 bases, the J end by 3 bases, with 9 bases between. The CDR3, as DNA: TGCGCCAGCAGCTTGGGGGGGCCCAAAGAGACCCAGTACTTC. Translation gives CASSLGGPKETQYF.

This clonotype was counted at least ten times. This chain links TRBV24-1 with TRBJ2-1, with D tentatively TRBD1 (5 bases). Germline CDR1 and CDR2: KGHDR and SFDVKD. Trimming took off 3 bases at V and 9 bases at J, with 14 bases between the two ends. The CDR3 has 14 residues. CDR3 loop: CATSDDSAKGEQFF. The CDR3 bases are TGTGCCACCAGTGATGACAGCGCGAAGGGTGAGCAGTTCTTC.

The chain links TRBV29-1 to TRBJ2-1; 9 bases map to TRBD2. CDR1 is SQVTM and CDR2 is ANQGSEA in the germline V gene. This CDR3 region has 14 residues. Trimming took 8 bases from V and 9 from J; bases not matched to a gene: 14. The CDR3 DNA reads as TGCAGCACCGAGCGGGAGGCACTTGGGGGTGAGCAGTTCTTC. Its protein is CSTEREALGGEQFF.

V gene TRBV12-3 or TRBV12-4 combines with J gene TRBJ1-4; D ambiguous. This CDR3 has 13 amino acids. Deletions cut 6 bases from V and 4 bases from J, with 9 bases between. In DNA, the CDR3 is TGTGCCAGCAGGGGCAGATTTAATGAAAAACTGTTTTTT. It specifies CASRGRFNEKLFF.

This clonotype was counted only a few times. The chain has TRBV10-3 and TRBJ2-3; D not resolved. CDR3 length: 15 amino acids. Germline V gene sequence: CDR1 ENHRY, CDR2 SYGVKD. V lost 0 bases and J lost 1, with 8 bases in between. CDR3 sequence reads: CAISESARGTDTQYF. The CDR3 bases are TGTGCCATCAGTGAGTCGGCTAGGGGCACAGATACGCAGTATTTT.

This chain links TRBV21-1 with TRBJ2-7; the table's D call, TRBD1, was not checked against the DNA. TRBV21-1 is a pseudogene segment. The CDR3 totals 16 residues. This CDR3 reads CASSGTWTAAFCEQYF. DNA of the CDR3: TGCGCCAGCAGCGGAACATGGACAGCCGCTTTTTGCGAGCAGTACTTC.